This is a list of T cell receptor beta chains from one sample in a study of OX40 agonist ivuxolimab in advanced cancers. Profiling relied on immunoSEQ multiplex PCR, and the TCRdb table lists in-frame clones only, not all of them. In the table there are roughly 41,000 clones, 88% of which are singletons. This sample comprised CD4+ or CD8+ T cells sorted from blood, obtained in a trial of the OX40 agonist ivuxolimab. These receptors all stem from an adult with an advanced solid tumor such as melanoma, head and neck, liver or kidney cancer. Each CDR3 is given with its conserved first and last residue. A D gene is named only where the DNA matches it firmly. Clone size appears in some rows only: once, few, many, or a class for an expanded clone.

clone_size d_call j_call v_call cdr3_nt cdr3_aa
once NA TRBJ1-5 TRBV7-9 TGTGCCAGCAGCTTTGAAGGGGTAAATCAGCCCCAGCATTTT CASSFEGVNQPQHF
NA NA TRBJ2-7 TRBV4-3 TGCGCCAGCAGCCCTCGGATGGATAAGTCCTACGAGCAGTACTTC CASSPRMDKSYEQYF
NA NA TRBJ1-2 TRBV5-5 TGTGCCAGCAGCTTGGGTGTCGGCACCTCGACAGCTGACACTGGCTACACCTTC CASSLGVGTSTADTGYTF
NA NA TRBJ2-5 TRBV7-9 TGTGCCAGCAGCTTAGCAGTCGGGTACCAAGAGACCCAGTACTTC CASSLAVGYQETQYF
NA NA TRBJ2-3 TRBV6-1 TGTGCCAGCAGTTTCGGGGGGCCGAGAGATACGCAGTATTTT CASSFGGPRDTQYF
few NA TRBJ1-4 TRBV4-3 TGCGCCAGCAGCCAAGATTGGGGGGCCGAAAAACTGTTTTTT CASSQDWGAEKLFF
NA NA TRBJ1-3 TRBV4-1 TGCGCCAGCAGCCAAGGGCCATGGAGGGTGAGGTCTGGAAACACCATATATTTT CASSQGPWRVRSGNTIYF
NA NA TRBJ1-2 TRBV7-8 TGTGCCAGCAGCTTCCCAGAGACATACGGTGGCTACACCTTC CASSFPETYGGYTF
NA NA TRBJ2-2 TRBV7-6 TGTGCCAGCAGCGCCTCACCGAACACCGGGGAGCTGTTTTTT CASSASPNTGELFF
NA NA TRBJ1-2 TRBV28 TGTGCCAGCACCCCGACCCCGTGGCAGGAGTATGGCTACACCTTC CASTPTPWQEYGYTF
NA TRBD2 TRBJ2-7 TRBV11-3 TGTGCCAGCAGCCTTTGGACTAGCGGGGGAACGGACGAGCAGTACTTC CASSLWTSGGTDEQYF
NA NA TRBJ1-3 TRBV6-5 TGTGCCAGCAGTGACAGATTCTCTGGAAACACCATATATTTT CASSDRFSGNTIYF
NA TRBD1 TRBJ2-7 TRBV6-6 TGTGCCAGCAGTTACGGACAGGGAACGTCCTACGAGCAGTACTTC CASSYGQGTSYEQYF
NA TRBD2 TRBJ2-1 TRBV4-1 TGCGCCAGCAGCCCCCGGAGCGGGGGGCCTGATGAGCAGTTCTTC CASSPRSGGPDEQFF
NA NA TRBJ2-3 TRBV11-3 TGTGCCAGCAGCACCGGACAAGGGGGGCCTAGCACAGATACGCAGTATTTT CASSTGQGGPSTDTQYF
NA NA TRBJ2-1 TRBV11-3 TGTGCCAGCAGCTTAGGCCTACAGGGTTATGAGCAGTTCTTC CASSLGLQGYEQFF
NA TRBD1 TRBJ2-5 TRBV29-1 TGCAGCGTTGCTGGGAGGCAGGGGGCGGTCCAAGAGACCCAGTACTTC CSVAGRQGAVQETQYF
NA NA TRBJ2-1 TRBV6-5 TGTGCCAGCAGTGATTACTACAATGAGCAGTTCTTC CASSDYYNEQFF
NA NA TRBJ1-1 TRBV19 TGTGCCAGTAGTAGTCCCGGGACCTATTTAGTGGCGTCTGAAGCTTTCTTT CASSSPGTYLVASEAFF
NA TRBD1 TRBJ2-7 TRBV28 TGTGCCAGCAGCCGGACAGGGGTTCGGGAGCAGTACTTC CASSRTGVREQYF
NA NA TRBJ2-3 TRBV7-9 TGTGCCAGCAGCTTGGGTTACGATACGCAGTATTTT CASSLGYDTQYF
NA NA TRBJ2-2 TRBV4-1 TGCGCCAGCAGCCAAGTGTGGAGCCACGGGGAGCTGTTTTTT CASSQVWSHGELFF
once TRBD1 TRBJ2-1 TRBV28 TGTGCCAGCACCCCGGGACAGGGGGCGAAAGATGAGCAGTTCTTC CASTPGQGAKDEQFF
NA NA TRBJ1-2 TRBV2 TGTGCCAGCAGTGAGTGGGAATTTTTCTATGGCTACACCTTC CASSEWEFFYGYTF
NA NA TRBJ2-2 TRBV11-2 TGTGCCAGCAGCTTAGATGGTAGGACGCCGCTAAGAACCGGGGAGCTGTTTTTT CASSLDGRTPLRTGELFF
NA TRBD1 TRBJ2-1 TRBV9 TGTGCCAGCAGCGGCCGGGACAGGGGGCCCAATGAGCAGTTCTTC CASSGRDRGPNEQFF
NA NA TRBJ2-1 TRBV29-1 TGCAGCGCCGTAGGGGGGTCAAATGAGCAGTTCTTC CSAVGGSNEQFF
NA NA TRBJ1-1 TRBV6-6 TGTGCCAGCAGTTACAACGCAGGGTATACTACTGAAGCTTTCTTT CASSYNAGYTTEAFF
NA NA TRBJ2-5 TRBV20-1 TGCAGTGCTAGGCAAGAGACCCAGTACTTC CSARQETQYF
NA TRBD1 TRBJ1-1 TRBV11-1 TGTGCCAGCAGCCTCGGGACAGGCCCGAACACTGAAGCTTTCTTT CASSLGTGPNTEAFF
NA TRBD1 TRBJ1-3 TRBV19 TGTGCCAGCCGGAGGCAGGGGGCATCTGGAAACACCATATATTTT CASRRQGASGNTIYF
NA NA TRBJ2-6 TRBV6-4 TGTGCCAGCAGTGACTCAACGGGCTCTGGGGCCAACGTCCTGACTTTC CASSDSTGSGANVLTF
NA TRBD2 TRBJ2-1 TRBV7-8 TGTGCCAGCAGCTTAAGCGGGAGTGGGAATGAGCAGTTCTTC CASSLSGSGNEQFF
NA NA TRBJ1-1 TRBV18 TGTGCCAGCTCACGGGATCGACAGAACACTGAAGCTTTCTTT CASSRDRQNTEAFF
once NA TRBJ2-3 TRBV5-1 TGCGCCAGCAGCTTGGGAGGCGGGGGCACAGATACGCAGTATTTT CASSLGGGGTDTQYF
NA NA TRBJ2-7 TRBV5-1 TGCGCCAGCAGCTACGGGACGGGGATCTACGAGCAGTACTTC CASSYGTGIYEQYF
NA TRBD2 TRBJ2-1 TRBV4-3 TGCGCCAGCAGCCCCCGCCGGGGAGGGGTCGATGAGCAGTTCTTC CASSPRRGGVDEQFF
NA NA TRBJ2-7 TRBV5-5 TGTGCCAGCAGCTTGTTGGAGGGGGCAGCCGTCGAGCAGTACTTC CASSLLEGAAVEQYF
NA NA TRBJ1-1 TRBV5-1 TGCGCCAGCAGCTGGCGGGGGCAGGAGGACACTGAAGCTTTCTTT CASSWRGQEDTEAFF
NA NA TRBJ1-1 TRBV19 TGTGCCAGTAGTACTAATAGTGGGACTGAAGCTTTCTTT CASSTNSGTEAFF
NA TRBD2 TRBJ2-5 TRBV7-2 TGTGCCAGCAGCCCGGGGGGACTAGCGGGAGAAGAGACCCAGTACTTC CASSPGGLAGEETQYF
NA NA TRBJ2-7 TRBV4-1 TGCGCCAGCAGCCAAGATCCTCGCGCGGGCCGAAGTTACGAGCAGTACTTC CASSQDPRAGRSYEQYF
NA TRBD1 TRBJ2-7 TRBV5-1 TGCGCCAGCAGCCCCAGGGGGAACGACGAGCAGTACTTC CASSPRGNDEQYF
NA NA TRBJ2-1 TRBV4-1 TGCGCCAGCAGCCAAGAAGGAGTCCCCTACAATGAGCAGTTCTTC CASSQEGVPYNEQFF
NA NA TRBJ1-1 TRBV4-3 TGCGCCAGCAGCCGGGTAGGTGGGAACACTGAAGCTTTCTTT CASSRVGGNTEAFF
NA NA TRBJ2-1 TRBV7-3 TGTGCCAGCAGCTCCGGTGTGGGCGGGCCCTACAATGAGCAGTTCTTC CASSSGVGGPYNEQFF
NA NA TRBJ2-1 TRBV4-1 TGCGCCAGCAGCCCAAAAAACAATGAGCAGTTCTTC CASSPKNNEQFF
NA NA TRBJ1-5 TRBV30 TGTGCCTGGAGTCCCACGGGGATAGGGTATCAGCCCCAGCATTTT CAWSPTGIGYQPQHF
NA NA TRBJ2-3 TRBV5-4 TGTGCCAGCAGCTTGGAGGGGGGAGCCCTCGCAGATACGCAGTATTTT CASSLEGGALADTQYF
few NA TRBJ1-2 TRBV30 TGTGCCTGGTCCCGAGGGGTATATGGCTACACCTTC CAWSRGVYGYTF
NA NA TRBJ2-7 TRBV4-1 TGCGCCAGCAGCCGTGAGACGGGGTTCTACGAGCAGTACTTC CASSRETGFYEQYF